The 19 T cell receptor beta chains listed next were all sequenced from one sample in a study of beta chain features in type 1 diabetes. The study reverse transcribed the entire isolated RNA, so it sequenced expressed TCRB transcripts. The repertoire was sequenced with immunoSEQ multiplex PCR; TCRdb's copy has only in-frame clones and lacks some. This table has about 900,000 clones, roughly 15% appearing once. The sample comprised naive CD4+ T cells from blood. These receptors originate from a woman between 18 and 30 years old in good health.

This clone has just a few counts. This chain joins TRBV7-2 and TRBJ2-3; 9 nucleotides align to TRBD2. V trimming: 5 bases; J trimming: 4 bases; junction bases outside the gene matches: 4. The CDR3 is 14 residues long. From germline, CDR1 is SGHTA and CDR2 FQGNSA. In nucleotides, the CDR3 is TGTGCCAGCAGCGTCAGACTAGCGGCAGATACGCAGTATTTT. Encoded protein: CASSVRLAADTQYF.

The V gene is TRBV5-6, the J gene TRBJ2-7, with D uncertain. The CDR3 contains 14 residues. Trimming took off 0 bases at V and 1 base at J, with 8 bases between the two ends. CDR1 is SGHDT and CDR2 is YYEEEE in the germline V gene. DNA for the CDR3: TGTGCCAGCAGCTTGGGTCAGGAATCCTACGAGCAGTACTTC. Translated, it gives CASSLGQESYEQYF.

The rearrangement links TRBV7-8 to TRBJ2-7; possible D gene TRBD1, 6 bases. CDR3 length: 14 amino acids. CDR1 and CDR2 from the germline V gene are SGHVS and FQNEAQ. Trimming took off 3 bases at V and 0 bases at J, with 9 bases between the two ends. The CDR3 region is CASSFDRSSYEQYF. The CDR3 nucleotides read TGTGCCAGCAGCTTCGACAGGAGCTCCTACGAGCAGTACTTC.

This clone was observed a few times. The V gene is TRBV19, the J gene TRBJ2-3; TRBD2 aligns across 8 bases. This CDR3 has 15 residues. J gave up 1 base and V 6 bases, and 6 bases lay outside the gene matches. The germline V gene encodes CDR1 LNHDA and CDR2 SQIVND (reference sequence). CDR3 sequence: CASSHSGEGTDTQYF. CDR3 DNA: TGTGCCAGTAGCCATAGCGGGGAGGGCACAGATACGCAGTATTTT.

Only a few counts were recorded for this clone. CDR3 sequence (DNA): TGTGCCAGCAGCTTCGGACAGGGGGTCGATACGCAGTATTTT. Residues: CASSFGQGVDTQYF. This chain uses TRBV7-9 with TRBJ2-3; 10 bases align to TRBD1. V shed 3 bases, J shed 6 bases, and the junction held 3 bases outside the gene matches. Germline CDR1 and CDR2: SEHNR and FQNEAQ (reference sequence). The CDR3 has 14 amino acids.

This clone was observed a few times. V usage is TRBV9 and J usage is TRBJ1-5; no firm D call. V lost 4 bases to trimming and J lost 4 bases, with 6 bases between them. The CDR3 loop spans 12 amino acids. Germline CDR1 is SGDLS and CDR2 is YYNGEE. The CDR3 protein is CASSSRNQPQHF. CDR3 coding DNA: TGTGCCAGCAGCTCAAGGAATCAGCCCCAGCATTTT.

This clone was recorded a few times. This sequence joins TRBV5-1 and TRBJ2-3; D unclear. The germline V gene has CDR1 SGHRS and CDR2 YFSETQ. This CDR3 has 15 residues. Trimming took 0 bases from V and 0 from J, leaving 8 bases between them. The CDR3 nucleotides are TGCGCCAGCAGCTTGGTTCGGGTTAGCACAGATACGCAGTATTTT. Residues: CASSLVRVSTDTQYF.

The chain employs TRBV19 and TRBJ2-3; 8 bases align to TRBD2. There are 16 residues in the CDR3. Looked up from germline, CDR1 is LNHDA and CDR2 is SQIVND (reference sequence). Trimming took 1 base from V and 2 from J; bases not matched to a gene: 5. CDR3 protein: CASSIAASGHTDTQYF. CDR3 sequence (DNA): TGTGCCAGTAGTATAGCCGCTAGCGGGCACACAGATACGCAGTATTTT.

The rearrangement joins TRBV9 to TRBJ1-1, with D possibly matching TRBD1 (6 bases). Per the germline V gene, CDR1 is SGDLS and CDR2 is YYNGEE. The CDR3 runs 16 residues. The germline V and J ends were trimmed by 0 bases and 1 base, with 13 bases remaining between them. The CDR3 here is CASSVERQGKNTEAFF. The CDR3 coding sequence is TGTGCCAGCAGCGTAGAGCGTCAGGGGAAGAACACTGAAGCTTTCTTT.

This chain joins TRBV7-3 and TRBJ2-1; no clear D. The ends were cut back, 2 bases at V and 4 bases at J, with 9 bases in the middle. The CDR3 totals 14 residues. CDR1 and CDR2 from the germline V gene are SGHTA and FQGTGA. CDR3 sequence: CASSLGQNYNEQFF. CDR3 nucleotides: TGTGCCAGCAGCTTAGGCCAGAATTACAATGAGCAGTTCTTC.

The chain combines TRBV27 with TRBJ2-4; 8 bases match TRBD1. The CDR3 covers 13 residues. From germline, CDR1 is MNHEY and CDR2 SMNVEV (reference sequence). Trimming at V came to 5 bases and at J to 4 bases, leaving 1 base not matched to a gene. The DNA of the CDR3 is TGTGCCAGCAGTAGGGACAGGAAAAACATTCAGTACTTC. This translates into CASSRDRKNIQYF.

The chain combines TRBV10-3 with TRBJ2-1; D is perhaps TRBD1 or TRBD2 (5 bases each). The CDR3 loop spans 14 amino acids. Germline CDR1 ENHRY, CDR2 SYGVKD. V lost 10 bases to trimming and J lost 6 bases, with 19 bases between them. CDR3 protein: CATRVGVDGNEQFF. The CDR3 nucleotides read TGTGCCACGAGAGTGGGGGTGGACGGCAATGAGCAGTTCTTC.

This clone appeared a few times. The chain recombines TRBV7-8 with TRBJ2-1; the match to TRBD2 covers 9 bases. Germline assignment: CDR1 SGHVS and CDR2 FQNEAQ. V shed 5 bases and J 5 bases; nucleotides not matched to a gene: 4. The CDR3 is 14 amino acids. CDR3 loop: CASSLGLANNEQFF. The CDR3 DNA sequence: TGTGCCAGCAGCCTGGGACTAGCTAACAATGAGCAGTTCTTC.

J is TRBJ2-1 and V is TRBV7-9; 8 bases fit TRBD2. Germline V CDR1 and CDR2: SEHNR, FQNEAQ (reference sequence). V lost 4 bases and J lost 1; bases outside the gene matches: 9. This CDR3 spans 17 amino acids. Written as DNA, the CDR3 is TGTGCCAGCAGCTCACCGACGGCGGGAGGATCCTACAATGAGCAGTTCTTC. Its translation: CASSSPTAGGSYNEQFF.

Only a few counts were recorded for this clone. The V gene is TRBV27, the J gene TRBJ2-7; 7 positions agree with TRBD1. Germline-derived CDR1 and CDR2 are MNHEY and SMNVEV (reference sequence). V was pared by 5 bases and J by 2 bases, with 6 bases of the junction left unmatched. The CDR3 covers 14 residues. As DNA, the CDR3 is TGTGCCAGCAGTCCACGACAGGGTCCCTACGAGCAGTACTTC. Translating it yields CASSPRQGPYEQYF.

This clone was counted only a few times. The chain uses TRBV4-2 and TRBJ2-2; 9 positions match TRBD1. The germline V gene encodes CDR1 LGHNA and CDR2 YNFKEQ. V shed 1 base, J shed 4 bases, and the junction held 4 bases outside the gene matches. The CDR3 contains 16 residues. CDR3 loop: CASSQATGQGTGELFF. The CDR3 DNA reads TGTGCCAGCAGCCAAGCCACGGGACAGGGCACCGGGGAGCTGTTTTTT.

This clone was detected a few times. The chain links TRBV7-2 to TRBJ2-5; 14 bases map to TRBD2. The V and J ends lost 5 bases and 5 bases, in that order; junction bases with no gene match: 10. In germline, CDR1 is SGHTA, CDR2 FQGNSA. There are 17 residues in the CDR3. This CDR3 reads CASSRGLAGGSRETQYF. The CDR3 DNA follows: TGTGCCAGCAGCCGAGGACTAGCGGGAGGATCGCGGGAGACCCAGTACTTC.

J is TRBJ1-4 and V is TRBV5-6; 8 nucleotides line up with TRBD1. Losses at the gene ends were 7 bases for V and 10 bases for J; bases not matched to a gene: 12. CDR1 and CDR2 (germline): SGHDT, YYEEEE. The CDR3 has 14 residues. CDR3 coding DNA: TGTGCCAGCCTTGACAGGGGATCTTCGGGAAAACTGTTTTTT. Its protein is CASLDRGSSGKLFF.

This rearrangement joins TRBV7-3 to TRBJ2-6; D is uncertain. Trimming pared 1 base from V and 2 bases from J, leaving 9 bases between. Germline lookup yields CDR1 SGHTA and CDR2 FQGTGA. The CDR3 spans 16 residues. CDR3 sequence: CASSLMPVAGANVLTF. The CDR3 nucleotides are TGTGCCAGCAGCTTAATGCCGGTGGCTGGGGCCAACGTCCTGACTTTC.